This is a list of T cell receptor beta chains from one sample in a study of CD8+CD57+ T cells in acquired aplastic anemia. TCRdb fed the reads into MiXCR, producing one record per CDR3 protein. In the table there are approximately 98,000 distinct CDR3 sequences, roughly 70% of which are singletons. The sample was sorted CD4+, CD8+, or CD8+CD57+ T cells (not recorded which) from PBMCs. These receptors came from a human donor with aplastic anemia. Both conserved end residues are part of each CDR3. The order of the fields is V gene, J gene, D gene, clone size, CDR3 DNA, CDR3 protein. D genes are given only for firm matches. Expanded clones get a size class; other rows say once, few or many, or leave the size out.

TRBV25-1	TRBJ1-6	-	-	TGTGCCAGCAGTGAATCCCCACTCGGGATTGATAATTCACCCCTCCACTTT	CASSESPLGIDNSPLHF
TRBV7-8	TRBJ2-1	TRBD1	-	TGTGCCAGCGGCAGGGGGCGCGACAATGAGCAGTTCTTC	CASGRGRDNEQFF
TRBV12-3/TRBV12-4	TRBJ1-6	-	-	TGTGCCAGCAGGATTAGGAGCTCCTATAATTCACCCCTCCACTTT	CASRIRSSYNSPLHF
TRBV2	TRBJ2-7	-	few	TGTGCCAGCAGTGGCCGACAGCTGAGCTCCTACGAGCAGTACTTC	CASSGRQLSSYEQYF
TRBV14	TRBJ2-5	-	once	TGTGCCAGCAGCAGACAGGCTGGCCAAGAGACCCAGTACTTC	CASSRQAGQETQYF
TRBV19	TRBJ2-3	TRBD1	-	TGTGCCAGTAGCAGGGGGCCCACAGATACGCAGTATTTT	CASSRGPTDTQYF
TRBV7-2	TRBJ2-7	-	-	TGTGCCAGCAGCTGGGGGTCCGAGCAGTACTTC	CASSWGSEQYF
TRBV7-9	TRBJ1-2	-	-	TGTGCCAGCAGCTTAGAAGACAGACTCTATGGCTACACCTTC	CASSLEDRLYGYTF
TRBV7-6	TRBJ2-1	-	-	TGTGCCGTTGCCTTACGGAGGGAGTGTAATGAGCAGTTCTTC	CAVALRRECNEQFF
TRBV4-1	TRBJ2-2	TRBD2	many	TGCGCCAGCAGCCAAGGCCCACTAGCGGGCGGGGAGCTGTTTTTT	CASSQGPLAGGELFF
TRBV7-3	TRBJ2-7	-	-	TGTGCCAGCAGGGGTAGTAGTTACGAGCAGTACTTC	CASRGSSYEQYF
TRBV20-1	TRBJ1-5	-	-	TGCAGTGCTAGCTCCTCGGTCAATCAGCCCCAGCATTTT	CSASSSVNQPQHF
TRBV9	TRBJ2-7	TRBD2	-	TGTGCCAGCAACGGGACTAGCGGTAAGAACGAGCAGTACTTC	CASNGTSGKNEQYF
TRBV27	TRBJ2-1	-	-	TGTGCCAGCAGTTTACAGGGGCTGAGCTCCTACAATGAGCAGTTCTTC	CASSLQGLSSYNEQFF
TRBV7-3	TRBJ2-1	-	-	TGTGCCAGCAGCCCCTCTGGCTCCTACAATGAGCAGTTCTTC	CASSPSGSYNEQFF
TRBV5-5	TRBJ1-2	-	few	TGTGCCAGCAGCTTGGACAGGAACTATGGCTACACCTTC	CASSLDRNYGYTF
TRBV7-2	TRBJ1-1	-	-	TGTGCCAGCAGGATAGGAAGTGAAGCTTTCTTT	CASRIGSEAFF
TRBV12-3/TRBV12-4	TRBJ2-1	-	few	TGTGCCAGCAGATTAGGCGACAATGAGCAGTTCTTC	CASRLGDNEQFF
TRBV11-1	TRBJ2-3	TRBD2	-	TGTGCCAGCAGCTCTCGGGAGGCCAACACAGATACGCAGTATTTT	CASSSREANTDTQYF
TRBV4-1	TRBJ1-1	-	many	TGCGCCAGCAGCCAAGGCAGGTTTGACACTGAAGCTTTCTTT	CASSQGRFDTEAFF
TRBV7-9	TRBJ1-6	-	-	TGTGCCAGCAGCCCAGAAAGGGACCCCATCTCCCTCCACTTT	CASSPERDPISLHF
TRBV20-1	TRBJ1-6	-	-	TGCAGTGCTATCTCACAGGGCTATAATTCACCCCTCCACTTT	CSAISQGYNSPLHF
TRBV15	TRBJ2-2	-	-	TGTGCCACCAGCAGAGATCCGGCAGCGGTGAGGACCGGGGAGCTGTTTTTT	CATSRDPAAVRTGELFF
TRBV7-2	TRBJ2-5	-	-	TGTGCCAGCAGCTTGTTAGGCAGCCAAGAGACCCAGTACTTC	CASSLLGSQETQYF
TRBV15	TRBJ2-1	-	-	TGTGCCACCAGCTCGATTCGGGGGAGCAATGAGCAGTTCTTC	CATSSIRGSNEQFF
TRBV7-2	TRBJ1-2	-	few	TGTGCCAGCAAACCGACGGGGAACTATGGCTACACCTTC	CASKPTGNYGYTF
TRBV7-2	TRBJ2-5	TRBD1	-	TGTGCCAGCAGGAAAGGGACAGCTCAAGAGACCCAGTACTTC	CASRKGTAQETQYF
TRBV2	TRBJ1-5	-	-	TGTGCCAGCAGCTTAGCGACAGGGCCCCAGCATTTT	CASSLATGPQHF